The source of this T cell receptor beta chain is a study of siplizumab effects on memory and regulatory T cells. A remark on this clone: The antigen is undetermined.

Using immunoSEQ multiplex PCR, the repertoire was profiled, and TCRdb retains in-frame clones only, with some absent. The table includes nearly 95,000 clones, approximately 93% detected once. Findings and limits, study-wide: The naive T cell population seemed more diverse than memory cells and seemed a major contributor to the alloresponse.

Sequenced: non-Treg CD4+ T cells sorted from blood. The TCR comes from a human donor in good health.

In DNA, the CDR3 is TGTGCCAGCAGCCTGGATCAGGGATCTGGGGAGACCCAGTACTTC. This encodes CASSLDQGSGETQYF. The V call is TRBV7-3, the J call TRBJ2-5; D might be TRBD1 (5 bases). The V end was cut by 5 bases, the J end by 5 bases, with 18 bases between. CDR1 is SGHTA and CDR2 is FQGTGA in the germline V gene. CDR3 size: 15 residues.